Listed below are T cell receptor beta chains from one sample, sequenced in a study of cytomegalovirus exposure and HLA in healthy donors. Generated by immunoSEQ multiplex PCR, the TCRdb table keeps only in-frame clones and is missing some. The data show 75,000 to 100,000 clones, roughly 70% seen once. Sequenced input: PBMCs. These receptors were collected from a male donor in good health and CMV-seronegative. CDR3s include the opening cysteine and the closing phenylalanine or tryptophan. The D gene is left open where the match is weak. Size is omitted from some rows. Given values are once, few, many or a class for expanded clones.

clone size | D gene | J gene | V gene | CDR3 DNA | CDR3 protein
once | NA | TRBJ1-2 | TRBV9 | TGTGCCAGCAGCCCTACCCCATCGGTAAACTATGGCTACACCTTC | CASSPTPSVNYGYTF
NA | TRBD1 | TRBJ2-1 | TRBV7-3 | TGTGCCAGCAGCCGGGGACAGTTAAACAATGAGCAGTTCTTC | CASSRGQLNNEQFF
NA | NA | TRBJ1-3 | TRBV28 | TGTGCCAGCAGTCCACAGGGTCAGGAGAGAAACACCATATATTTT | CASSPQGQERNTIYF
NA | NA | TRBJ2-7 | TRBV29-1 | TGCAGCGTGGGGAGTCCCTACGAGCAGTACTTC | CSVGSPYEQYF
NA | NA | TRBJ1-5 | TRBV2 | TGTGCCAGCAGCGGGGATCGGACGGAGATGAGCAATCAGCCCCAGCATTTT | CASSGDRTEMSNQPQHF
few | TRBD1 | TRBJ2-7 | TRBV28 | TGTGCCAGCAGTTTGGGGACAGGGTACGAGCAGTACTTC | CASSLGTGYEQYF
NA | NA | TRBJ2-7 | TRBV28 | TGTGCCAGCAGTTTCCAGGGATCCTTCTACGAGCAGTACTTC | CASSFQGSFYEQYF
few | NA | TRBJ1-2 | TRBV6-5 | TGTGCCAGCAGTGAAACAGGGTCTTCCTATGGCTACACCTTC | CASSETGSSYGYTF
few | NA | TRBJ1-2 | TRBV28 | TGTGCCAGCAGCGGATGGGGGGGAGATGGCTACACCTTC | CASSGWGGDGYTF
few | NA | TRBJ2-7 | TRBV6-5 | TGTGCCAGCAGTTACAGCGAGCACTACGAGCAGTACTTC | CASSYSEHYEQYF
NA | TRBD1 | TRBJ1-1 | TRBV6-6 | TGTGCCAGCAGTTACTCTTCCAGGGGGAGCACTGAAGCTTTCTTT | CASSYSSRGSTEAFF
NA | NA | TRBJ1-5 | TRBV19 | TGTGCCAGTAGGGAGACAGAGGGCAATCAGCCCCAGCATTTT | CASRETEGNQPQHF
NA | NA | TRBJ2-3 | TRBV6-4 | TGTGCCAGCAGTGAGGCGGGCTCGCCCACAGATACGCAGTATTTT | CASSEAGSPTDTQYF
NA | NA | TRBJ1-1 | TRBV19 | TGTGCCACCACGCGGGACTCCAACCCGGGCACTGAAGCTTTCTTT | CATTRDSNPGTEAFF
once | NA | TRBJ1-1 | TRBV29-1 | TGCAGCGTTGCCGGGACACAGAACACTGAAGCTTTCTTT | CSVAGTQNTEAFF
NA | NA | TRBJ2-6 | TRBV19 | TGTGCCAGTAGTATGGGCTACTCTGGGGCCAACGTCCTGACTTTC | CASSMGYSGANVLTF
NA | TRBD2 | TRBJ2-3 | TRBV11-3 | TGTGCCAGCAGCTCCAGGACTAGCGGGAGTGATACGCAGTATTTT | CASSSRTSGSDTQYF
once | TRBD1 | TRBJ2-5 | TRBV7-7 | TGTGCCAGCAGCGAGGACAGGCATGGGACCCAGTACTTC | CASSEDRHGTQYF
NA | TRBD1 | TRBJ2-7 | TRBV6-1 | TGTGCCAGCAGTGAAGCGCCCCGGACAGGGCACGAGCAGTACTTC | CASSEAPRTGHEQYF
NA | TRBD1 | TRBJ1-1 | TRBV7-3 | TGTGCCAGCAGCTCTACAGGGGGCGCGGACACTGAAGCTTTCTTT | CASSSTGGADTEAFF
once | NA | TRBJ1-1 | TRBV2 | TGTGCCAGCAGTGAGGTCTCGGCTGAAGCTTTCTTT | CASSEVSAEAFF
NA | TRBD2 | TRBJ2-5 | TRBV29-1 | TGCAGCGTTGAAGTGAGTCTAGCGGGAGGGCCACGAGAGACCCAGTACTTC | CSVEVSLAGGPRETQYF
few | NA | TRBJ2-5 | TRBV7-9 | TGTGCCAGCAGCCCCTATGGTGGTCCAGGAAGACAAGAGACCCAGTACTTC | CASSPYGGPGRQETQYF
NA | TRBD2 | TRBJ2-3 | TRBV4-1 | TGCGCCAGCAGCCAAATTCCTAGCGGGAGGTCCTATGGTACGCAGTATTTT | CASSQIPSGRSYGTQYF
NA | TRBD1 | TRBJ2-7 | TRBV18 | TGTGCCAGCTCACCAGGGACAGGGGAGGGCGAGCAGTACTTC | CASSPGTGEGEQYF
NA | NA | TRBJ1-5 | TRBV9 | TGTGCCAGCAGCGTCGGGGGATATAGCAATCAGCCCCAGCATTTT | CASSVGGYSNQPQHF
few | NA | TRBJ2-1 | TRBV6-5 | TGTGCCAGCAGTTTCACCCGGGACTCCAATGAGCAGTTCTTC | CASSFTRDSNEQFF
NA | NA | TRBJ2-1 | TRBV9 | TGTGCCAGCAGCACCCGGGCCGGGGGAAATGAGCAGTTCTTC | CASSTRAGGNEQFF
NA | TRBD2 | TRBJ2-3 | TRBV27 | TGTGCCAGCAGCCCCGGGACTAGCGGCACAGATACGCAGTATTTT | CASSPGTSGTDTQYF
NA | NA | TRBJ2-1 | TRBV19 | TGTGCCAGTAGTCCCAAGATCTTGGGGGGCAATGAGCAGTTCTTC | CASSPKILGGNEQFF
NA | TRBD2 | TRBJ2-7 | TRBV7-3 | TGTGCCAGCAGCTTAACACCCGGGAGGGAGGTCGAGCAGTACTTC | CASSLTPGREVEQYF
NA | TRBD1 | TRBJ2-7 | TRBV7-9 | TGTGCCAGCAGCTACCCGGGACAGGGGGTCGCCGAGCAGTACTTC | CASSYPGQGVAEQYF
NA | NA | TRBJ1-1 | TRBV29-1 | TGCAGCGCGGACTGGCGGAACACTGAAGCTTTCTTT | CSADWRNTEAFF
NA | TRBD2 | TRBJ2-7 | TRBV6-5 | TGTGCCAGCAGTCGCGGGGGAAAGGGGTACGAGCAGTACTTC | CASSRGGKGYEQYF
NA | TRBD1 | TRBJ2-5 | TRBV5-1 | TGCGCCAGCAGCACAAAGACAGGGGAAGTAGAGACCCAGTACTTC | CASSTKTGEVETQYF
NA | NA | TRBJ1-1 | TRBV29-1 | TGCAGCGTTCAGACAGGAATGAACACTGAAGCTTTCTTT | CSVQTGMNTEAFF
NA | TRBD1 | TRBJ2-7 | TRBV7-9 | TGTGCCAGCAGCTTAGCAGGTCAAACAGGGGAGTGGGCCTACGAGCAGTACTTC | CASSLAGQTGEWAYEQYF
NA | TRBD1 | TRBJ1-1 | TRBV4-1 | TGCGCCAGCAGCCAGCCTGGGACAGGGTGGGGGGGCACTGAAGCTTTCTTT | CASSQPGTGWGGTEAFF
NA | TRBD2 | TRBJ2-1 | TRBV19 | TGTGCCAGTAGTATAGGGCTAGCGGGAGGTCATGAGCAGTTCTTC | CASSIGLAGGHEQFF
NA | TRBD1 | TRBJ1-4 | TRBV6-5 | TGTGCCAGCAGCAGGGGGGAAAAACTGTTTTTT | CASSRGEKLFF